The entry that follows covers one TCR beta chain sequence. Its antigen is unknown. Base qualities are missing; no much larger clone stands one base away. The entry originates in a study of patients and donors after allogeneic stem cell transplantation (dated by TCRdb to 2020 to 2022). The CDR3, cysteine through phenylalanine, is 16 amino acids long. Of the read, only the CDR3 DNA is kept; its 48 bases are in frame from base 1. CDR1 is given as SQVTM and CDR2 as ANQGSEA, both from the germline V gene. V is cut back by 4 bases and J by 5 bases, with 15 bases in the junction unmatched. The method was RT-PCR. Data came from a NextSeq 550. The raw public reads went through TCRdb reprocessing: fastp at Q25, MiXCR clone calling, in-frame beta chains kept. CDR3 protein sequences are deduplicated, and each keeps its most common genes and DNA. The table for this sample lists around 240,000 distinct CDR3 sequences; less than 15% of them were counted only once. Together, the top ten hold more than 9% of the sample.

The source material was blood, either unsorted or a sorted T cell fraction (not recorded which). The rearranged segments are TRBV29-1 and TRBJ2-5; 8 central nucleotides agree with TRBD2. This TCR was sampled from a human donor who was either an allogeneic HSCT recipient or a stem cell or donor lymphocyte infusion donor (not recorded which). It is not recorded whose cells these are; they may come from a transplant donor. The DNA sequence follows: TGCAGCGTTGGGCAAAGAGTTTTAGCGGGACGGGAGACCCAGTACTTC. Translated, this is CSVGQRVLAGRETQYF.